This TCR beta chain was retrieved from a study of prognosis after radiotherapy for stage I lung cancer. Study overall: The non-small cell lung cancer patients were all considered medically inoperable, with comorbidities accounting for this in about twelve of them. SBRT radiotherapy used 3 to 5 fractions and a biologically effective dose of at least 100 Gy.

At least ten counts were recorded for this clonotype. What it recognizes is unknown. Findings and limits, study-wide: Tumor-specific status of the expanded TCR clones was not determined in the analysis. A difference in TRBV and TRBJ gene usage was reportedly seen between patients with and without metastases.

TCR beta CDR3 was amplified from genomic DNA by two-round multiplex PCR. Gene-specific primers for each TRBV and TRBJ gene drove first-round PCR. TCRdb analysed the multiplex PCR reads with MiXCR anew, one entry per CDR3 protein. The sample includes around 12,000 distinct CDR3 sequences, approximately 45% of them seen just once. The sample consisted of PBMCs, taken before or after stereotactic body radiation therapy (not recorded which). This TCR was sampled from a donor over 45 with non-small cell lung cancer.

As DNA, the CDR3 is TGCGCCAGCAGCCAATATTCGGACAGTCGCACAGATACGCAGTATTTT. Its translation is CASSQYSDSRTDTQYF. This sequence joins TRBV4-1 and TRBJ2-3, with D maybe TRBD1 (6 bases). The CDR3 is 16 residues long. The V gene's germline CDR1 is MGHRA and CDR2 YSYEKL. V lost 2 bases and J 1 base, leaving 13 bases between the germline ends.